These T cell receptor beta chains were read from a single sample in a study of cytomegalovirus exposure and HLA in healthy donors. TCRdb's table, derived via immunoSEQ multiplex PCR, lists solely in-frame clones and lacks some. The sample holds under 200,000 clones; approximately 77% are singletons and the top ten take around 7%. Sequenced: PBMCs. These receptor sequences come from a male donor in good health and CMV-seropositive. The CDR3 runs from the conserved cysteine through the conserved F or W. The D gene is left open where the match is weak. Some rows have no size entry. The others give once, few or many, or a class for an expanded clone.

CDR3 DNA,CDR3 protein,J gene,V gene,D gene,clone size
TGTGCCAGCACCTCCACCTCAGGGGTAGTTGGAAACACCATATATTTT,CASTSTSGVVGNTIYF,TRBJ1-3,TRBV11-2,.,.
TGTGCCAGCAGCTCCCAGCGGGGGGGCAATGAGCAGTTCTTC,CASSSQRGGNEQFF,TRBJ2-1,TRBV6-4,TRBD2,.
TGTGCCAGCAGCAAAGGACCCGGGTCTGGAAAGTACGAGCAGTACTTC,CASSKGPGSGKYEQYF,TRBJ2-7,TRBV21-1,.,.
TGTGCCAGCAGTGAAACAGGGGATCTCCCATTTCAGTACTTC,CASSETGDLPFQYF,TRBJ2-4,TRBV6-1,TRBD1,.
TGTGCCAGCAGCTTAAGGAGGGCGAATCAGCCCCAGCATTTT,CASSLRRANQPQHF,TRBJ1-5,TRBV7-2,.,.
TGCGCCAGCAGTGCTACCGGGACTAGGGGGAATGAGCAGTTCTTC,CASSATGTRGNEQFF,TRBJ2-1,TRBV10-1,TRBD2,.
TGCGCCAGCAGCTTGGCAGGGAGGAATGAGCAGTTCTTC,CASSLAGRNEQFF,TRBJ2-1,TRBV5-1,.,.
TGTGCCAGCAGTGAAGCGCTGGGGGCTCCGAACACTGAAGCTTTCTTT,CASSEALGAPNTEAFF,TRBJ1-1,TRBV6-1,.,few
TGTGCCAGCAGCTTACGGATAGGGGGCTACGTCAAAAACATTCAGTACTTC,CASSLRIGGYVKNIQYF,TRBJ2-4,TRBV5-6,TRBD1,.
TGTGCCAGCAGCTTATTTTCCTACACTGAAGCTTTCTTT,CASSLFSYTEAFF,TRBJ1-1,TRBV7-2,.,few
TGTGCCAGCAGCCCCCCGGGGATAGGGGCCAACGTCCTGACTTTC,CASSPPGIGANVLTF,TRBJ2-6,TRBV9,.,.
TGTGCCAGCTCACCCGGACAGGGGGCCGGTGGGGCCAACGTCCTGACTTTC,CASSPGQGAGGANVLTF,TRBJ2-6,TRBV18,TRBD1,.
TGTGCCAGCAGCAAACAGGGGTTCGGTGAGCAGTTCTTC,CASSKQGFGEQFF,TRBJ2-1,TRBV7-3,TRBD1,once
TGTGCCAGCAGCGATGACAGGGTTAACCAGCCCCAGCATTTT,CASSDDRVNQPQHF,TRBJ1-5,TRBV5-5,TRBD1,.
TGTGCCACCAGCAATCAGGGGAGCTCTGGGGCCAACGTCCTGACTTTC,CATSNQGSSGANVLTF,TRBJ2-6,TRBV15,.,few
TGCGCCAGCAGCTTGGCCGGTCCCGATACGCAGTATTTT,CASSLAGPDTQYF,TRBJ2-3,TRBV5-1,.,.
TGTGCCAGCTCACTCTCGGGACACTACACTGAAGCTTTCTTT,CASSLSGHYTEAFF,TRBJ1-1,TRBV18,.,.
TGTGCCAGCAAGGGAGGGCCAACTAATGAAAAACTGTTTTTT,CASKGGPTNEKLFF,TRBJ1-4,TRBV7-9,.,.
TGTGCCAGCAGTTTTAGGGGGACCCTCAATGAGCAGTTCTTC,CASSFRGTLNEQFF,TRBJ2-1,TRBV27,.,.
TGTGCCAGCAGTGCGTCAGGGGGGACCTACGAGCAGTACTTC,CASSASGGTYEQYF,TRBJ2-7,TRBV6-1,.,.
TGTGCCAGCTTAAACACTGAAGCTTTCTTT,CASLNTEAFF,TRBJ1-1,TRBV2,.,.
TGTTCCAGCAGCTCTACTGCCCTGGTCACAGATACGCAGTATTTT,CSSSSTALVTDTQYF,TRBJ2-3,TRBV7-9,.,.
TGTGCCAGCACCCGTAGACAGGGGGGCACAGATACGCAGTATTTT,CASTRRQGGTDTQYF,TRBJ2-3,TRBV27,TRBD1,.
TGCAGCGTCCTAGGACAGGGGTCGAACACTGAAGCTTTCTTT,CSVLGQGSNTEAFF,TRBJ1-1,TRBV29-1,TRBD1,.
TGCGCCAGCAGCCAAGATATGCGGGGGGGAAATACGCAGTATTTT,CASSQDMRGGNTQYF,TRBJ2-3,TRBV4-1,TRBD2,.
TGTGCCAGCAGCTCCCGAAGCGGGGGGGCCTACGAGCAGTACTTC,CASSSRSGGAYEQYF,TRBJ2-7,TRBV13,TRBD2,.
TGTGCCAGCTCACCACCGGCAGGGTGGATGAACACTGAAGCTTTCTTT,CASSPPAGWMNTEAFF,TRBJ1-1,TRBV18,.,.
TGTGCCAGCTCACCGCGGACTAGCGGGCTAACCTACAATGAGCAGTTCTTC,CASSPRTSGLTYNEQFF,TRBJ2-1,TRBV18,TRBD2,.
TGTGCCAGCAGTACTCGACAGGGGGCCGGGGAGCTGTTTTTT,CASSTRQGAGELFF,TRBJ2-2,TRBV6-6,TRBD1,.
TGTGCCAGCAGCGCGGCGCTTTACGAGCAGTACTTC,CASSAALYEQYF,TRBJ2-7,TRBV2,.,once
TGCGCCAGCAGCCACACCGACAGGGGCGGTACTGAAGCTTTCTTT,CASSHTDRGGTEAFF,TRBJ1-1,TRBV4-3,TRBD1,few
TGTGCCAGCAGCTCCAGATTCCTTCAGGGGACCTACGAGCAGTACTTC,CASSSRFLQGTYEQYF,TRBJ2-7,TRBV7-2,.,few
TGTGCCAGTAAGGACAGGGCTTTCGCTAATGAAAAACTGTTTTTT,CASKDRAFANEKLFF,TRBJ1-4,TRBV6-5,TRBD1,.
TGTGCCAGCAGTGAAGTTTGGGGACAGGAGGGAGAAGGCTACACCTTC,CASSEVWGQEGEGYTF,TRBJ1-2,TRBV6-1,TRBD1,.
TGTGCCTCGTTAGCGGGAGTCTCCTACAATGAGCAGTTCTTC,CASLAGVSYNEQFF,TRBJ2-1,TRBV30,TRBD2,once
TGTGCCAGCTCACCCCGGGCGGACAGGGGCTATGGCTACACCTTC,CASSPRADRGYGYTF,TRBJ1-2,TRBV18,TRBD1,once
TGTTCCAGCAGCCCACGAAGGCTAGCGGGGGGCACAGATACGCAGTATTTT,CSSSPRRLAGGTDTQYF,TRBJ2-3,TRBV7-9,TRBD2,once
TGTGCCAGCAGCACCGGGGTGGAGGCCCCTAACCAGGACATTCAGTACTTC,CASSTGVEAPNQDIQYF,TRBJ2-4,TRBV9,.,.
TGTGCCAGCAGCCTTAGTGTGACAGGCCTAGGAAACTACGAGCAGTACTTC,CASSLSVTGLGNYEQYF,TRBJ2-7,TRBV11-2,.,.
TGCGCCAGCAGCCAAGTCGGGGGGAACTCTGAAGCTTTCTTT,CASSQVGGNSEAFF,TRBJ1-1,TRBV4-1,.,.
TGTGCCAGTAGTGTGGACTTATCCTACAATGAGCAGTTCTTC,CASSVDLSYNEQFF,TRBJ2-1,TRBV19,.,.
TGTGCCAGAAGCTCACAGGGTGTGGAAGCTTTCTTT,CARSSQGVEAFF,TRBJ1-1,TRBV5-3,.,.
TGTGCCAGCATTCCAGTGGGGGGGAGCACAGATACGCAGTATTTT,CASIPVGGSTDTQYF,TRBJ2-3,TRBV2,TRBD2,.
TGTGCCTGGAGTGACAGGGCGGACACTGAAGCTTTCTTT,CAWSDRADTEAFF,TRBJ1-1,TRBV30,.,.
TGTGCCAGCAGTGCTACGCGGGGGGCTGACACCGGGGAGCTGTTTTTT,CASSATRGADTGELFF,TRBJ2-2,TRBV6-1,TRBD2,few
TGTGCCAGCAGGACCGGGACAGGGGGATTTGTTTCACCCCTCCACTTT,CASRTGTGGFVSPLHF,TRBJ1-6,TRBV27,TRBD1,.
TGTGCCAGCTCACCACTCGAGCTAAAAGAGACCCAGTACTTC,CASSPLELKETQYF,TRBJ2-5,TRBV18,.,.
TGTGCCAGCAGCGCGGGAGAGACCCAGTACTTC,CASSAGETQYF,TRBJ2-5,TRBV13,.,.
TGTGCCAGTAGTGGGAAACAGGGTTACACTGAAGCTTTCTTT,CASSGKQGYTEAFF,TRBJ1-1,TRBV19,.,.
TGTGCCAGCAGCCCCGGCGGAGTGAACACCGGGGAGCTGTTTTTT,CASSPGGVNTGELFF,TRBJ2-2,TRBV11-3,.,.
TGTGCCAGCAGCAGAGACAGGGGGAACACTGAAGCTTTCTTT,CASSRDRGNTEAFF,TRBJ1-1,TRBV7-8,TRBD1,.
TGTGCCTGGAGTGCCGATCGGACAGGGGGAGGCTACACCTTC,CAWSADRTGGGYTF,TRBJ1-2,TRBV30,TRBD1,.
TGTGCCAGCAGCTTAGGGGGCTTCAACACTGAAGCTTTCTTT,CASSLGGFNTEAFF,TRBJ1-1,TRBV7-8,.,.